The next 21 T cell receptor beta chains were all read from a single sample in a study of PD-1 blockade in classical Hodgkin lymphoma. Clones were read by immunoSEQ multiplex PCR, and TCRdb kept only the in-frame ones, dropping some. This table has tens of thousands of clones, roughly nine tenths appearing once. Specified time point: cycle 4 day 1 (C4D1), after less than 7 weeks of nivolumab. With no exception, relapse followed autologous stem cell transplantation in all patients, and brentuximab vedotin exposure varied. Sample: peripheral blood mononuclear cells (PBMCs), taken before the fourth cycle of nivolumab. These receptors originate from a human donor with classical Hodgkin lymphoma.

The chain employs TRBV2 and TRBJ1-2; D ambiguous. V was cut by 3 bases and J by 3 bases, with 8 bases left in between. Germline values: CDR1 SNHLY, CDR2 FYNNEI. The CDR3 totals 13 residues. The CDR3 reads CASSDSGHYGYTF. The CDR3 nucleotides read TGTGCCAGCAGTGATTCGGGTCACTATGGCTACACCTTC.

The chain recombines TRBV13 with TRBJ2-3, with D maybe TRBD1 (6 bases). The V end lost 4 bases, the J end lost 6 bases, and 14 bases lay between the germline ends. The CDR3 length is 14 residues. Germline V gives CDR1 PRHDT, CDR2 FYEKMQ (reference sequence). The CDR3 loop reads CASSSAGDLDTQYF. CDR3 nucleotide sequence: TGTGCCAGCAGCTCGGCAGGGGATCTCGATACGCAGTATTTT.

Written as DNA, the CDR3 is TGTGCCAGCAGAGCGGAGACAGGGGATTATGAGGAGACCCAGTACTTC. This gives the protein CASRAETGDYEETQYF. The V call is TRBV5-4, the J call TRBJ2-5, with TRBD1 matching over 8 bases. V shed 5 bases and J 5 bases; nucleotides not matched to a gene: 14. Germline-derived CDR1 and CDR2 are SGHNT and YYREEE (reference sequence). CDR3 length: 16 amino acids.

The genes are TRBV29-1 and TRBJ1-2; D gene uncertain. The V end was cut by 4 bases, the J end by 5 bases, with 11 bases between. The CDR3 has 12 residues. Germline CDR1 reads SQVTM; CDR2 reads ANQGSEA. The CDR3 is CSVVEGFYGYTF. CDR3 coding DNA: TGCAGCGTTGTTGAAGGATTTTATGGCTACACCTTC. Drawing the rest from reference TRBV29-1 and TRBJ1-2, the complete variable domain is SAVISQKPSRDICQRGTSLTIQCQVDSQVTMMFWYRQQPGQSLTLIATANQGSEATYESGFVIDKFPISRPNLTFSTLTVSNMSPEDSSIYLCSVVEGFYGYTFGSGTRLTVV.

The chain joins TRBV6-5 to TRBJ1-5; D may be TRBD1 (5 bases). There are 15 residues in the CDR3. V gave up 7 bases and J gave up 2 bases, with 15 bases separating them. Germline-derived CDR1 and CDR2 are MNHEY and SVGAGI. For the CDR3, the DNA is TGTGCCAGCACCAACGACGGGGCGGGCAATCAGCCCCAGCATTTT. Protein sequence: CASTNDGAGNQPQHF.

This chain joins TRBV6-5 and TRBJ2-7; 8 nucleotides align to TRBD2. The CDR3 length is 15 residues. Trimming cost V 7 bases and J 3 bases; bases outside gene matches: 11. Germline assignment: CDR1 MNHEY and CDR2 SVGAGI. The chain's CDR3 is CASTPGGGGFYEQYF. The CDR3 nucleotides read TGTGCCAGCACCCCCGGGGGGGGCGGGTTCTACGAGCAGTACTTC.

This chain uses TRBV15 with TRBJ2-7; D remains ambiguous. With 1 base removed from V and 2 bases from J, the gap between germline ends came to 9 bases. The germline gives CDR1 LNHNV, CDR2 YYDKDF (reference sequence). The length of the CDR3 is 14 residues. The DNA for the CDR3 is TGTGCCACCAGCAGAGCCCAGGCCCCCTACGAGCAGTACTTC. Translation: CATSRAQAPYEQYF.

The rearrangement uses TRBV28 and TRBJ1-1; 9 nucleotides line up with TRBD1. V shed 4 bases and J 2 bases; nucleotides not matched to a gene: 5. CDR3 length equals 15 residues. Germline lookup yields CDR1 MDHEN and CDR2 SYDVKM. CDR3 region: CASSSTGGLNTEAFF. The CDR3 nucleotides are TGTGCCAGCAGTTCGACAGGGGGGCTTAACACTGAAGCTTTCTTT.

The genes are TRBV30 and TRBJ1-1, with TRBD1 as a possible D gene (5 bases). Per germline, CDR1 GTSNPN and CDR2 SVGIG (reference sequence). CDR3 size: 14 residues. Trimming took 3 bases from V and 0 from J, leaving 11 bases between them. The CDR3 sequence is CAWSMTAMNTEAFF. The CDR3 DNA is TGTGCCTGGAGCATGACAGCGATGAACACTGAAGCTTTCTTT.

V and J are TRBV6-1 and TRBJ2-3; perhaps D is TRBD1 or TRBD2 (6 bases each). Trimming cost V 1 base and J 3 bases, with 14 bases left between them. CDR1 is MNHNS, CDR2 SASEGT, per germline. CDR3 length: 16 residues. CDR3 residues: CASSEVMGAGTDTQYF. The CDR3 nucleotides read TGTGCCAGCAGTGAAGTGATGGGGGCGGGAACAGATACGCAGTATTTT.

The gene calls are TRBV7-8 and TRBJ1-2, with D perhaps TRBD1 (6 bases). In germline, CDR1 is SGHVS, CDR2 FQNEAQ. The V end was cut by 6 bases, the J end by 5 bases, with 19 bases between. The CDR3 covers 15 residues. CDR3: CASSQGGGTLYGYTF. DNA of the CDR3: TGTGCCAGCAGTCAGGGCGGAGGGACACTTTATGGCTACACCTTC.

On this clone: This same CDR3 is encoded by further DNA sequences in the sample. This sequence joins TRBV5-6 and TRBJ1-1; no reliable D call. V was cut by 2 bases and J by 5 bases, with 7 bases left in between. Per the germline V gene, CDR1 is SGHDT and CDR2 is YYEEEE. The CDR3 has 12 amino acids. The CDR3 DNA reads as TGTGCCAGCAGCTTCGCGTCGACTGAAGCTTTCTTT. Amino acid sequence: CASSFASTEAFF.

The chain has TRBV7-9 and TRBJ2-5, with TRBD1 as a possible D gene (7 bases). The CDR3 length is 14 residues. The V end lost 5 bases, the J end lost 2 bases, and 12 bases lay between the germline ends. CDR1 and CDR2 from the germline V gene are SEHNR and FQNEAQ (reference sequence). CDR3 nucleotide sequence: TGTGCCAGCAGCCGGGGGACAGCTCAAGAGACCCAGTACTTC. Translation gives CASSRGTAQETQYF.

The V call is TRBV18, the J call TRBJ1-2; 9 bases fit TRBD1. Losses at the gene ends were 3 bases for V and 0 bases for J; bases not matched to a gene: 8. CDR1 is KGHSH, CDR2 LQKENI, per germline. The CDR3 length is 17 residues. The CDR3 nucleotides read TGTGCCAGCTCACCGAACGTAGGACAGGGGTCTAACTATGGCTACACCTTC. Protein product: CASSPNVGQGSNYGYTF.

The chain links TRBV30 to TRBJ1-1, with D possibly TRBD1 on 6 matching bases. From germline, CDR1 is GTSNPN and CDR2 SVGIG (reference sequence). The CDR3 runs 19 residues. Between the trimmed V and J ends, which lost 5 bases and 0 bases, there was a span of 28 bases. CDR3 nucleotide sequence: TGTGCCTGGCCAAAGCTCCAGCGGGGGGCCCTTGAGATGAACACTGAAGCTTTCTTT. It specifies CAWPKLQRGALEMNTEAFF. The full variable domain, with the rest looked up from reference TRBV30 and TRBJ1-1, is SQTIHQWPATLVQPVGSPLSLECTVEGTSNPNLYWYRQAAGRGLQLLFYSVGIGQISSEVPQNLSASRPQDRQFILSSKKLLLSDSGFYLCAWPKLQRGALEMNTEAFFGQGTRLTVV.

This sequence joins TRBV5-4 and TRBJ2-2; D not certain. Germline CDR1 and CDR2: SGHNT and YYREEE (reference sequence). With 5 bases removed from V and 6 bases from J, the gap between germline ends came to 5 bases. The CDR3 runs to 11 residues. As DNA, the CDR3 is TGTGCCAGCAGTGTACCCGGGGAGCTGTTTTTT. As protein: CASSVPGELFF. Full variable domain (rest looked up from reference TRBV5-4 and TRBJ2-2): ETGVTQSPTHLIKTRGQQVTLRCSSQSGHNTVSWYQQALGQGPQFIFQYYREEENGRGNFPPRFSGLQFPNYSSELNVNALELDDSALYLCASSVPGELFFGEGSRLTVL.

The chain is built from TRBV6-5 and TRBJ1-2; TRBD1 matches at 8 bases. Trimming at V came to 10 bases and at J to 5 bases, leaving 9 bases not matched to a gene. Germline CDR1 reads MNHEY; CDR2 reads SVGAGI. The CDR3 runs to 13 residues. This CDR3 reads CAIIGDRSYGYTF. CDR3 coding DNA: TGTGCCATCATCGGGGACAGGAGTTATGGCTACACCTTC.

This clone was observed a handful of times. The CDR3 loop is CASSFQGAYNEQFF. In DNA, the CDR3 is TGTGCCAGCAGTTTTCAAGGAGCTTACAATGAGCAGTTCTTC. The chain couples TRBV27 to TRBJ2-1; D not resolved. The CDR3 extends over 14 amino acids. CDR1 and CDR2 from the germline V gene are MNHEY and SMNVEV (reference sequence). Trimming removed 3 bases from V and 4 bases from J, with 10 bases in between.

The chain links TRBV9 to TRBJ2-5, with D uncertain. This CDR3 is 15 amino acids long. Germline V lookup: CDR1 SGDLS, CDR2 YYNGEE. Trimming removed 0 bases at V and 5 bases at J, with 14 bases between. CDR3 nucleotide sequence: TGTGCCAGCAGCGTAGAAGATCTTCGTGGGGAGACCCAGTACTTC. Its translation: CASSVEDLRGETQYF. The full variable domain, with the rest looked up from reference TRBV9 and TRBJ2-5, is DSGVTQTPKHLITATGQRVTLRCSPRSGDLSVYWYQQSLDQGLQFLIQYYNGEERAKGNILERFSAQQFPDLHSELNLSSLELGDSALYFCASSVEDLRGETQYFGPGTRLLVL.

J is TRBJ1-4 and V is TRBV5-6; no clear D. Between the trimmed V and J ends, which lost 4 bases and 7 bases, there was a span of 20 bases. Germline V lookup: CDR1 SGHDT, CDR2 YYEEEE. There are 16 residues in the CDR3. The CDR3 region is CASSPWGRTNSEKLFF. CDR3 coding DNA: TGTGCCAGCAGCCCTTGGGGTCGGACGAATTCTGAAAAACTGTTTTTT. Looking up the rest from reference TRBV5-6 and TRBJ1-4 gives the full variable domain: DAGVTQSPTHLIKTRGQQVTLRCSPKSGHDTVSWYQQALGQGPQFIFQYYEEEERQRGNFPDRFSGHQFPNYSSELNVNALLLGDSALYLCASSPWGRTNSEKLFFGSGTQLSVL.

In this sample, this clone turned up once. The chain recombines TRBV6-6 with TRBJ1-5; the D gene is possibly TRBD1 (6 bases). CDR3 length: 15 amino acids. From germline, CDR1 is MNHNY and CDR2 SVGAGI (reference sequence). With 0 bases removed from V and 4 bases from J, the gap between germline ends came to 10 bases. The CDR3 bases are TGTGCCAGCAGTTACTCGACAGGCCTAAATCAGCCCCAGCATTTT. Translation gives CASSYSTGLNQPQHF.